These 24 T cell receptor beta chains share one sample of origin, sequenced in a study of technical replicates of blood from several donors. This table comes from immunoSEQ multiplex PCR, and its TCRdb copy is limited to in-frame clones, with some not included. This table holds 75,000 to 95,000 clones, 95% found once. Source material: T cells isolated from PBMCs. Receptors originate from a human donor in good health.

A single count supports this clone. The chain joins TRBV4-2 to TRBJ2-3; 8 bases align to TRBD1. The CDR3 is made up of 15 amino acids. V lost 5 bases to trimming and J lost 7 bases; unmatched junction nucleotides: 11. CDR1 and CDR2 from the germline V gene are LGHNA and YNFKEQ. This CDR3 reads CASSTLMTGANTQYF. As DNA, the CDR3 is TGTGCCAGCAGCACCCTAATGACAGGGGCGAATACGCAGTATTTT.

The genes are TRBV6-5 and TRBJ1-2; 11 bases align to TRBD1. J lost 8 bases, V lost 5 bases, and 7 bases had no gene match. Germline loops: CDR1 MNHEY, CDR2 SVGAGI. This CDR3 has 14 residues. The CDR3 is CASSKDRGQGGYTF. The DNA of the CDR3 is TGTGCCAGCAGTAAGGACAGGGGGCAGGGAGGCTACACCTTC.

The gene calls are TRBV5-1 and TRBJ1-1; the D gene is possibly TRBD1 (5 bases). Trimming shortened V by 0 bases and J by 0 bases, and 18 bases separated the two germline ends. The germline V gene has CDR1 SGHRS and CDR2 YFSETQ. The CDR3 is made up of 18 amino acids. The CDR3 here is CASSLERGSGSMNTEAFF. The CDR3, as DNA: TGCGCCAGCAGCTTGGAACGGGGGTCGGGGAGCATGAACACTGAAGCTTTCTTT.

The rearrangement joins TRBV25-1 to TRBJ1-4; perhaps TRBD1 as D (6 bases). This CDR3 has 16 amino acids. The V end was cut by 4 bases, the J end by 6 bases, with 18 bases between. The germline gives CDR1 MGHDK, CDR2 SYGVNS. CDR3 in amino acids: CASSGRTVLTDEKLFF. The CDR3 nucleotides are TGTGCCAGCAGTGGCAGGACAGTACTAACGGATGAAAAACTGTTTTTT.

This clone was counted once. This chain joins TRBV6-1 and TRBJ2-4, with D perhaps matching TRBD1 (6 bases). The CDR3 is 17 residues long. Germline-derived CDR1 and CDR2 are MNHNS and SASEGT. The germline V and J ends were trimmed by 3 bases and 0 bases, with 15 bases remaining between them. The CDR3 sequence is CASSDGQLLLAKNIQYF. The CDR3 coding sequence is TGTGCCAGCAGTGACGGACAGCTACTTCTAGCCAAAAACATTCAGTACTTC.

The chain recombines TRBV28 with TRBJ2-1; a possible D gene is TRBD1 (5 bases). Germline loops: CDR1 MDHEN, CDR2 SYDVKM. CDR3 length: 14 amino acids. V lost 5 bases and J lost 7, with 15 bases in between. CDR3 DNA: TGTGCCAGCAGTAGACGCCAGGGTAGGAATGAGCAGTTCTTC. Its protein product is CASSRRQGRNEQFF.

The chain combines TRBV29-1 with TRBJ2-7; 7 bases map to TRBD2. This CDR3 is built from 11 residues. V gave up 6 bases and J gave up 6 bases; unmatched junction bases: 5. The germline gives CDR1 SQVTM, CDR2 ANQGSEA. The CDR3 region has the DNA TGCAGCGTGCGTACGGGGGGCGAGCAGTACTTC. The encoded protein is CSVRTGGEQYF.

The rearrangement joins TRBV7-3 to TRBJ2-2, with D maybe TRBD1 (5 bases). Germline V gene data show CDR1 as SGHTA and CDR2 as FQGTGA. The CDR3 consists of 14 residues. V dropped 2 bases and J dropped 1 base, with 5 bases sitting between them. The CDR3 DNA follows: TGTGCCAGCAGCTTAGACAGGAACACCGGGGAGCTGTTTTTT. It encodes CASSLDRNTGELFF.

This chain uses TRBV18 with TRBJ2-5, with 8 nucleotides matching TRBD2. The junction had 16 bases not matched to a gene; V was cut back by 2 bases and J by 5 bases. Germline CDR1 KGHSH, CDR2 LQKENI. There are 18 residues in the CDR3. The CDR3 sequence: CASSPALTGGDIEETQYF. CDR3 DNA: TGTGCCAGCTCACCAGCCTTGACCGGGGGGGATATTGAGGAGACCCAGTACTTC.

This clone showed up just once. The genes are TRBV10-2 and TRBJ2-2, with 10 bases fitting TRBD1. Unmatched junction bases numbered 8, after V lost 7 bases and J lost 0 bases. The CDR3 has 17 residues. Germline CDR1 is WSHSY and CDR2 is SAAADI. Here the CDR3 reads CASTGDRGPPNTGELFF. The CDR3 DNA reads as TGCGCCAGCACGGGGGACAGGGGCCCTCCGAACACCGGGGAGCTGTTTTTT.

V and J are TRBV2 and TRBJ2-5, with TRBD2 matching 11 bases. CDR3 length: 15 amino acids. Germline CDR1 is SNHLY and CDR2 is FYNNEI. Trimming removed 6 bases from V and 0 bases from J; junction bases left unmatched: 3. CDR3 region: CASRGTSGYQETQYF. CDR3 in DNA: TGTGCCAGCAGAGGGACTAGCGGTTACCAAGAGACCCAGTACTTC.

The rearrangement links TRBV5-5 to TRBJ1-4; no reliable D call. The CDR3 contains 16 residues. Germline V gives CDR1 SGHKS, CDR2 YYEKEE (reference sequence). Trimming removed 1 base at V and 0 bases at J, with 10 bases between. This CDR3 reads CASSLIETPTNEKLFF. DNA for the CDR3: TGTGCCAGCAGCTTGATCGAGACTCCAACTAATGAAAAACTGTTTTTT.

The chain joins TRBV11-2 to TRBJ2-7; D might be TRBD2 (5 bases). This CDR3 spans 14 amino acids. The germline V and J ends were trimmed by 1 base and 2 bases, with 9 bases remaining between them. Germline CDR1 and CDR2: SGHAT and FQNNGV. For the CDR3, the DNA is TGTGCCAGCAGCTTAGGGCCGGGGACCTACGAGCAGTACTTC. It translates to CASSLGPGTYEQYF.

The chain joins TRBV15 to TRBJ2-2, with TRBD2 identical over 12 bases. V gave up 0 bases and J gave up 3 bases; unmatched junction bases: 11. This CDR3 spans 20 amino acids. Germline values: CDR1 LNHNV, CDR2 YYDKDF (reference sequence). CDR3 sequence (DNA): TGTGCCACCAGCAGAGATCAGGGACCCGGGACTAGCGGGTACACCGGGGAGCTGTTTTTT. The encoded protein is CATSRDQGPGTSGYTGELFF.

The chain joins TRBV7-9 to TRBJ2-1; a weak D match, TRBD2 (6 bases). This CDR3 contains 15 residues. Deletions cut 6 bases from V and 0 bases from J, with 12 bases between. Germline CDR1 reads SEHNR; CDR2 reads FQNEAQ (reference sequence). For the CDR3, the DNA is TGTGCCAGCAGTCTAGCGCTGAGCTCCTACAATGAGCAGTTCTTC. Amino acid sequence: CASSLALSSYNEQFF.

V and J are TRBV5-1 and TRBJ2-5, with D perhaps matching TRBD1 (6 bases). Germline V gene data show CDR1 as SGHRS and CDR2 as YFSETQ. The CDR3 runs 16 residues. V lost 4 bases and J 2 bases, leaving 18 bases between the germline ends. The CDR3 region is CASSKDSLGGQETQYF. The CDR3 nucleotides read TGCGCCAGCAGCAAGGACAGTTTAGGGGGACAAGAGACCCAGTACTTC.

The chain uses TRBV6-5 and TRBJ1-2; the D is unclear. CDR3 length: 15 residues. The germline V and J ends were trimmed by 5 bases and 2 bases, with 15 bases remaining between them. CDR1 and CDR2 (germline): MNHEY, SVGAGI. CDR3 bases: TGTGCCAGCAGTCCCACAACCGGGAGGAACTATGGCTACACCTTC. Its protein is CASSPTTGRNYGYTF.

The V gene is TRBV5-1, the J gene TRBJ2-2, with a weak D call TRBD2 (5 bases). V dropped 4 bases and J dropped 7 bases, with 8 bases sitting between them. The CDR3 length is 12 residues. Germline V gene lookup returns CDR1 SGHRS and CDR2 YFSETQ. Here the CDR3 reads CASSMGSGELFF. CDR3 sequence (DNA): TGCGCCAGCAGCATGGGGAGCGGGGAGCTGTTTTTT.

The V gene is TRBV15, the J gene TRBJ1-2, with a tentative D call TRBD1 (5 bases). From germline, CDR1 is LNHNV and CDR2 YYDKDF (reference sequence). The CDR3 has 15 amino acids. V dropped 4 bases and J dropped 5 bases, with 17 bases sitting between them. The CDR3 DNA follows: TGTGCCACCAGCACTTATACAGGAGAAGGTTATGGCTACACCTTC. Its protein product is CATSTYTGEGYGYTF.

This clone was detected only once. CDR3 in amino acids: CASSPPGILEAFF. As DNA, the CDR3 is TGCGCCAGCAGCCCTCCGGGAATTCTTGAAGCTTTCTTT. The chain recombines TRBV4-1 with TRBJ1-1, with D uncertain. Germline V gene sequence: CDR1 MGHRA, CDR2 YSYEKL. V was trimmed by 4 bases and J by 7 bases, leaving 13 bases between them. This CDR3 has 13 amino acids.

This sequence joins TRBV6-5 and TRBJ2-7, with 11 nucleotides matching TRBD1. Unmatched junction bases numbered 9, after V lost 5 bases and J lost 9 bases. The germline V gene encodes CDR1 MNHEY and CDR2 SVGAGI. This CDR3 spans 14 amino acids. In DNA form, the CDR3 reads TGTGCCAGCAGTGTTTCCGGGACAGGGGGGAGGCAGTACTTC. It translates to CASSVSGTGGRQYF.

CDR3 loop: CASSLELAAGTQYF. CDR3 coding DNA: TGTGCCAGCAGTTTGGAACTAGCGGCTGGGACCCAGTACTTC. The chain recombines TRBV28 with TRBJ2-5; 8 positions agree with TRBD2. The length of the CDR3 is 14 residues. V lost 3 bases to trimming and J lost 7 bases; unmatched junction nucleotides: 7. Germline CDR1 and CDR2: MDHEN and SYDVKM.

The gene calls are TRBV10-3 and TRBJ2-3, with 11 bases identical to TRBD2. Per the germline V gene, CDR1 is ENHRY and CDR2 is SYGVKD. The V gene end was trimmed by 8 bases and the J gene end by 6 bases; junction bases not matched to a gene: 13. The CDR3 consists of 16 residues. As DNA, the CDR3 is TGTGCCATCGGGACTACTAGCGGGGGCCAACCCGATACGCAGTATTTT. It yields the protein CAIGTTSGGQPDTQYF.

J is TRBJ2-5 and V is TRBV29-1; 10 bases agree with TRBD1. The CDR3 runs 13 residues. Germline V gene data show CDR1 as SQVTM and CDR2 as ANQGSEA. V trimming: 5 bases; J trimming: 3 bases; junction bases outside the gene matches: 3. The CDR3 DNA reads TGCAGCGTTAATGGACAGGGGGAAGAGACCCAGTACTTC. This translates into CSVNGQGEETQYF.